Only one count was recorded for the clone carrying this TCR beta chain. Deep-level assay runs were performed. Produced via immunoSEQ multiplex PCR; TCRdb's table is partial and in-frame only. The top ten clones hold around 0.4% of a sample with a few million clones, approximately 95% of them seen once. V lost 6 bases and J lost 4; bases outside the gene matches: 5. The CDR3 is made up of 14 amino acids. Looked up from germline, CDR1 is SGDLS and CDR2 is YYNGEE. Into CD45RA+ naive and CD45RA-negative memory subsets, the CD4+ cells were split. This record belongs to a study of shared clonotypes between healthy human individuals.

Sequenced input: naive CD4+ T cells from PBMCs. Subset described: CD45RA+ positively selected. The clonotype originates from a man between 18 and 35 years old in good health. Some clones in this sample may be carry-over from other donors' samples. This chain connects TRBV9 to TRBJ1-4; 8 bases map to TRBD1. CDR3 region: CASNPGQVNEKLFF. The CDR3 DNA reads TGTGCCAGCAACCCGGGACAGGTTAATGAAAAACTGTTTTTT.